This T cell receptor beta chain was observed in a study of blood T cell repertoires in COVID-19. Study-wide context: COVID-19 samples from acute and convalescent phases originated in the United States, Italy and Spain. Sample material is recorded as cDNA or gDNA derived from T cells, B-cell-depleted T cells, or PBMCs.

CDR1 and CDR2 from the germline V gene are LNHDA and SQIVND (reference sequence). The CDR3 sequence is 20 residues long. Trimming at V came to 3 bases and at J to 2 bases, leaving 17 bases not matched to a gene. Under the authors' procedure: Estimates of nucleated cell counts were drawn from the amplification of reference gene primers. Assay used: immunoSEQ multiplex PCR; TCRdb lists only in-frame clones, some missing. V and J calls and clone size are given by that table; D and trimming were obtained from the DNA. The top ten clones hold around 2.1% of a sample with about 170,000 clones, about 83% of them seen once.

The clonotype comes from a woman older than 75 with acute or convalescent COVID-19. Material for sequencing was peripheral blood. This chain joins TRBV19 and TRBJ2-1; 9 positions agree with TRBD2. CDR3 nucleotide sequence: TGTGCCAGTAGTATTGGTGTCAGCGGGGGGATACCCACAACCTACAATGAGCAGTTCTTC. It encodes CASSIGVSGGIPTTYNEQFF.